The clone carrying this TCR beta chain has just a few counts. Antigen unknown. This sample is part of a study of T cells after yellow fever vaccination. About the research overall: Some fractions had low cell numbers, and these were prepared with SMART-Seq v4 Ultra Low Input.

CDR3 length: 14 residues. The germline V gene has CDR1 MNHNS and CDR2 SASEGT. The trim removed 6 bases at V and 5 bases at J, leaving 6 bases unmatched. The TCR cDNA carried a universal primer site and UMIs from 5'RACE template switching. One entry per CDR3 protein results from TCRdb running MiXCR on the 5' RACE reads. The sample shows 500,000 to 650,000 distinct CDR3 sequences, around an eighth of them seen only once. The study, taken as a whole, reports: Highly abundant clonotypes carried over from the bulk population could end up in FACS-sorted repertoires as contaminants.

The source of this sequence is a man aged 25-45 years who received the YFV17D yellow fever vaccine. Sequenced here: PBMCs, sampled on the day of the yellow fever booster vaccination. V gene TRBV6-1 combines with J gene TRBJ2-2; 7 bases map to TRBD1. This CDR3 is CASSSTTGTGELFF. The CDR3, as DNA: TGTGCCAGCAGCTCTACGACAGGGACCGGGGAGCTGTTTTTT.